The sequence of this TCR beta chain was determined in a study of T cells after yellow fever vaccination (dated 2019 in TCRdb). Background for the entire study: Libraries from fractions with low cell numbers were prepared with the SMART-Seq v4 Ultra Low Input RNA kit. Blood samples were taken at several timepoints before and after primary and secondary immunization, and bulk PBMC replicates and cell subsets were isolated. Two healthy male donors, one aged 18 to 30 and one aged 30 to 40 years, made up the cohort. To follow T-cell clones before and after primary and booster YFV17D yellow fever vaccination, bulk TCR alpha and beta repertoires were sequenced over time. Study-wide findings and limitations: Because the study included only two donors, the extent to which the findings can be generalized is limited. Most clones expanded after primary vaccination (about 95% of CD4 and 70% to 90% of CD8) were re-detected after the booster, suggesting that broad memory maintenance occurred. Computational filtering was required because FACS-sorted repertoires could contain abundant contaminating clonotypes from the bulk population. A small fraction of clonotypes showed up in both the CD4 and CD8 compartments, probably as a result of convergent recombination. Compared with the primary T-cell response, the secondary T-cell response was weaker but faster, peaking on day 5 rather than day 15.

Synthesis of TCR cDNA relied on 5'RACE template switching, a step that introduced a universal primer site along with unique molecular identifiers. Priming of cDNA synthesis was performed from both the TCR alpha and TCR beta constant segments. Libraries were amplified in two PCR steps, with sample barcodes and sequencing adapters added in the second step. Sequencing of libraries was performed on Illumina HiSeq 2500 (2x100 bp) or NovaSeq (2x150 bp). Regarding the original processing steps: Demultiplexing of reads and collapsing into UMI consensus sequences were performed with MIGEC, and V(D)J alignment was carried out with MiXCR. Vaccine-responding clonotypes were defined with edgeR using replicate PBMC samples, requiring FDR below 0.01 and a log2 fold change above 5 up to day 15. CD4 or CD8 identity was assigned to each bulk clonotype according to whether the clonotype was present at higher abundance in the sequenced CD4 repertoire or the sequenced CD8 repertoire. The public reads were reprocessed in TCRdb via fastp at Q25 and MiXCR, keeping in-frame beta chains. Entries are consolidated by CDR3 protein sequence, retaining the most common genes and DNA. TCRdb assigned the V and J calls; the authors' analysis was not used. In all, the sample holds approximately 300,000 distinct CDR3 sequences, and 6.5% to 8.5% of those were seen once. Of the sample, 15% to 20% falls within the top ten clones.

This clonotype was recorded at least ten times. It has no known antigen specificity. Base qualities are not recorded, but no much larger clone differs from it by a single base. The sample's treatment or condition label is to be understood as: live attenuated yellow fever vaccine strain. At every blood-draw timepoint, two biological replicates of bulk PBMCs were collected. A standard Ficoll-Paque protocol was used to isolate PBMCs from peripheral blood. RNA was extracted with TriZol from bulk PBMCs, CD4 and CD8 fractions, and dextramer-positive and dextramer-negative fractions. V lost 4 bases and J lost 3 bases, and the count of bases not matched to a germline gene is 6. From its cysteine to its phenylalanine, the CDR3 spans 16 amino acids. The sequence is cut down to CDR3 DNA, 48 bases in frame from base 1. Taken from the germline V gene, the CDR1 and CDR2 loops are SGDLS and YYNGEE.

This material consisted of PBMCs, taken about 41 days after the first yellow fever vaccination. Rearrangement joined TRBV9 to TRBJ2-2; 10 of the junction bases match TRBD2. The clonotype originates from a young man who received the YFV17D yellow fever vaccine. In nucleotides, the sequence is TGTGCCAGCAGCCCCAGCGGGGGGGCGCACACCGGGGAGCTGTTTTTT. It translates to CASSPSGGAHTGELFF.